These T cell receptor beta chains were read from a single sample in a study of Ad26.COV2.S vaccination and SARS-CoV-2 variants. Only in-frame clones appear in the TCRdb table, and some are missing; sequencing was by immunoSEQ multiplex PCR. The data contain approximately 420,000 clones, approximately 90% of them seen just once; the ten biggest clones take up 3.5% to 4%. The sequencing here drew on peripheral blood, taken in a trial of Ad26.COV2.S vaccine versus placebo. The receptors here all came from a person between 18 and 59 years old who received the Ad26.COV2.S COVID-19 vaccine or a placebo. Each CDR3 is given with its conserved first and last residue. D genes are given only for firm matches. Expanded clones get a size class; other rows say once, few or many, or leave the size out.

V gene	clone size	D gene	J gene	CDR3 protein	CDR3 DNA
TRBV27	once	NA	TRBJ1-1	CASSLSLGFDAFF	TGTGCCAGCAGTTTATCTTTGGGATTTGACGCTTTCTTT
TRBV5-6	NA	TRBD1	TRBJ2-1	CASSSGQGVNEQFF	TGTGCCAGCAGCTCCGGACAGGGTGTCAATGAGCAGTTCTTC
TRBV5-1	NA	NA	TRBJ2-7	CASSSTGTYEQYF	TGCGCCAGCAGTTCTACAGGGACCTACGAGCAGTACTTC
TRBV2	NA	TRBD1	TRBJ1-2	CAGGQGYGYTF	TGTGCCGGGGGACAGGGGTATGGCTACACCTTC
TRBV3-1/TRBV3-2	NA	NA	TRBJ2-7	CASSQEGPRCYEQYF	TGTGCCAGCAGCCAAGAAGGACCGAGATGTTACGAGCAGTACTTC
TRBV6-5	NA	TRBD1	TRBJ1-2	CASSRRDSWHGYTF	TGTGCCAGCAGCCGCCGGGACAGTTGGCATGGCTACACCTTC
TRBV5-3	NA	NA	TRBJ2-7	CARSLIARDHEQYF	TGTGCCAGAAGCTTGATTGCCCGGGACCACGAGCAGTACTTC
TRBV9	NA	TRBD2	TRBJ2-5	CASSRGGSQETQYF	TGTGCCAGCAGTCGAGGCGGGAGCCAAGAGACCCAGTACTTC
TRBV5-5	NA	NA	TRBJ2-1	CASSFRDASYNEQFF	TGTGCCAGCAGCTTCCGGGACGCTTCTTACAATGAGCAGTTCTTC
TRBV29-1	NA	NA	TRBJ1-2	CSVVPSSGYGYTF	TGCAGCGTTGTCCCATCGTCAGGCTATGGCTACACCTTC
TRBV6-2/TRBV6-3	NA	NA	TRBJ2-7	CASSYGGRPLTYEQYF	TGTGCCAGCAGTTACGGCGGCAGACCACTTACCTACGAGCAGTACTTC
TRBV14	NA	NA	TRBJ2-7	CASSQDLGPSEQYF	TGTGCCAGCAGCCAAGATCTGGGTCCCAGCGAGCAGTACTTC
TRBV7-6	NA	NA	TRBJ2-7	CASSPRGGVHEQYF	TGTGCCAGCAGTCCCCGCGGAGGGGTCCACGAGCAGTACTTC
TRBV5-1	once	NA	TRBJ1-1	CASRPGASGANTEAFF	TGCGCCAGCAGACCCGGGGCCAGCGGGGCGAACACTGAAGCTTTCTTT
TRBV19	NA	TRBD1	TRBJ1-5	CASSGTGGQPQHF	TGTGCCAGTAGCGGGACAGGGGGTCAGCCCCAGCATTTT
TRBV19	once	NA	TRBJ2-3	CASSIGDRGAGSQYF	TGTGCCAGTAGTATCGGGGACCGGGGGGCCGGATCGCAGTATTTT
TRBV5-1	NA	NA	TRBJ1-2	CASSLVGEGYGYTF	TGCGCCAGCAGCTTAGTAGGGGAGGGATATGGCTACACCTTC
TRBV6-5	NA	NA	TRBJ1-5	CASSYRVGNQPQHF	TGTGCCAGCAGTTACAGGGTCGGCAATCAGCCCCAGCATTTT
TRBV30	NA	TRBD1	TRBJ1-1	CAWGTGNTEAFF	TGTGCCTGGGGGACAGGGAACACTGAAGCTTTCTTT
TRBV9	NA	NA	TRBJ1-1	CASSETTGFMNTEAFF	TGTGCCAGCAGCGAGACGACAGGTTTCATGAACACTGAAGCTTTCTTT
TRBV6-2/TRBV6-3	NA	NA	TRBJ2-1	CASSYAARRSGLDNEQFF	TGTGCCAGCAGTTACGCCGCCCGTCGAAGCGGACTCGACAATGAGCAGTTCTTC
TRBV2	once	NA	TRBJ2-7	CASSPVSGYYEQYF	TGTGCCAGCAGCCCAGTTTCGGGGTACTACGAGCAGTACTTC
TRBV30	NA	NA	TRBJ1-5	CAWSTRGPQHF	TGTGCCTGGAGCACCCGGGGGCCCCAGCATTTT
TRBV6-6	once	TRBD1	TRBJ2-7	CASSYLQGVHEQYF	TGTGCCAGCAGTTACCTTCAGGGGGTCCACGAGCAGTACTTC
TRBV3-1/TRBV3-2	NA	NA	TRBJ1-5	CASAGGGQPQHF	TGTGCCAGCGCGGGAGGTGGTCAGCCCCAGCATTTT
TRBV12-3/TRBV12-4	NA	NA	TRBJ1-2	CASSPQGRSGYTF	TGTGCCAGCAGTCCACAGGGTCGGTCTGGCTACACCTTC
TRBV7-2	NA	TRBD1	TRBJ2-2	CASSLYRGRTGELFF	TGTGCCAGCAGCTTATACAGGGGGCGCACCGGGGAGCTGTTTTTT
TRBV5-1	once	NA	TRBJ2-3	CASSSETKYSADTQYF	TGCGCCAGCAGCTCCGAGACGAAATATAGCGCAGATACGCAGTATTTT
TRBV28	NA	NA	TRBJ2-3	CASSAPFWGTPSNTQYF	TGTGCCAGCAGTGCACCCTTCTGGGGCACGCCGTCAAATACGCAGTATTTT
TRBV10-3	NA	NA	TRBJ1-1	CAISESGAFGTEAFF	TGTGCCATCAGTGAGTCGGGGGCATTTGGGACTGAAGCTTTCTTT
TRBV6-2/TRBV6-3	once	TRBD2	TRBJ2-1	CASSRLAGETYNEQFF	TGTGCCAGCAGTCGACTAGCGGGGGAAACCTACAATGAGCAGTTCTTC
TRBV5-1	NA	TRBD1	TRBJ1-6	CASSARDRVGSPLHF	TGCGCCAGCAGCGCCCGGGACAGGGTGGGGTCACCCCTCCACTTT
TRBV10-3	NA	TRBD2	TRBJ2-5	CATHSGGAETQYF	TGTGCCACCCATAGCGGGGGGGCCGAGACCCAGTACTTC
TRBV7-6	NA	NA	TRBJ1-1	CASSLGAGSLGTEAFF	TGTGCCAGCAGCTTAGGGGCAGGTTCGTTGGGCACTGAAGCTTTCTTT
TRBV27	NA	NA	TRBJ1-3	CASSERGAGNTIYF	TGTGCCAGCAGCGAACGGGGGGCTGGAAACACCATATATTTT
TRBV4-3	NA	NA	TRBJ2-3	CASSQEVGGPTDTQYF	TGCGCCAGCAGCCAAGAGGTGGGGGGCCCCACAGATACGCAGTATTTT
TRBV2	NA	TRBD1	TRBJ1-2	CASRQGALGYTF	TGTGCCAGCAGACAGGGGGCGCTGGGCTACACCTTC
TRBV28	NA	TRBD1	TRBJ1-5	CASSFVRQGQHF	TGTGCCAGCAGTTTCGTAAGACAGGGCCAGCATTTT
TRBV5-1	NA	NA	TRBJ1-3	CASSPGGREENTIYF	TGCGCCAGCAGCCCCGGCGGCAGGGAGGAAAACACCATATATTTT
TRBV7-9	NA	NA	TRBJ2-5	CASTIGGGFTETQYF	TGTGCCAGCACCATTGGGGGTGGGTTTACGGAGACCCAGTACTTC
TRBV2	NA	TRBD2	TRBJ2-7	CASRTLGRPGLAGGQGEQYF	TGTGCCAGCAGAACTCTCGGGCGCCCGGGACTAGCGGGGGGGCAGGGCGAGCAGTACTTC
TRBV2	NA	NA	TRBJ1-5	CASSEPEVYSNQPQHF	TGTGCCAGCAGTGAACCAGAAGTCTATAGCAATCAGCCCCAGCATTTT